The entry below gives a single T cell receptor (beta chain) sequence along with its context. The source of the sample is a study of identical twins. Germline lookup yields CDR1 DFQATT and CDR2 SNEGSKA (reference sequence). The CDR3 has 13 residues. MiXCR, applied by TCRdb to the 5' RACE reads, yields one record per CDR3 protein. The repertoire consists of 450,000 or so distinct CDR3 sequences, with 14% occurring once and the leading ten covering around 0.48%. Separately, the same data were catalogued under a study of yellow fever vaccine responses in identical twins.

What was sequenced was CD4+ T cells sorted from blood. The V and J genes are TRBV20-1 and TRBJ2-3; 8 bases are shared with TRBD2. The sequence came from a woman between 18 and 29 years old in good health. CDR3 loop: CSPRAGEGDTQYF. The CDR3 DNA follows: TGCAGCCCCCGAGCGGGAGAAGGAGATACGCAGTATTTT.